These 3 T cell receptor beta chains were sequenced from one sample in a study of shared clonotypes between healthy human individuals. Method: immunoSEQ multiplex PCR; TCRdb's copy keeps in-frame clones and lacks some. The sample includes 2 million to 2.5 million clones, 90% to 97% seen only once; the top ten take around 0.13%. The sample taken for sequencing was naive CD4+ T cells sorted from blood. As to subset: CD45RA+ positively selected. The receptors were gathered from a man aged 18 to 29 in good health.

The V gene is TRBV30, the J gene TRBJ2-7; a possible D gene is TRBD1 (6 bases). The germline CDR1 and CDR2 sequences are GTSNPN and SVGIG (reference sequence). Trimming cost V 2 bases and J 1 base, with 9 bases left between them. This CDR3 has 13 amino acids. For the CDR3, the DNA is TGTGCCTGGAGTCAACAGGGTTCCTACGAGCAGTACTTC. Translating gives CAWSQQGSYEQYF.

This chain connects TRBV19 to TRBJ1-2; no firm D call. V was shortened by 6 bases and J by 7 bases, with 9 bases between the two germline ends. CDR3 length: 11 residues. Germline-derived CDR1 and CDR2 are LNHDA and SQIVND (reference sequence). CDR3 coding DNA: TGTGCCAGTAGCGGATTTATTGGCTACACCTTC. Translation gives CASSGFIGYTF. Using reference TRBV19 and TRBJ1-2 for the parts outside the CDR3, the full variable domain is DGGITQSPKYLFRKEGQNVTLSCEQNLNHDAMYWYRQDPGQGLRLIYYSQIVNDFQKGDIAEGYSVSREKKESFPLTVTSAQKNPTAFYLCASSGFIGYTFGSGTRLTVV.

With regard to this clone: This sample also contains other DNA sequences that code for the same CDR3. The rearrangement joins TRBV6-1 to TRBJ1-5; no reliable D call. From germline, CDR1 is MNHNS and CDR2 SASEGT. The CDR3 runs 13 residues. V was shortened by 2 bases and J by 4 bases, with 6 bases between the two germline ends. The DNA of the CDR3 is TGTGCCAGCAGTGAAAGGGTAAATCAGCCCCAGCATTTT. Translating it yields CASSERVNQPQHF.